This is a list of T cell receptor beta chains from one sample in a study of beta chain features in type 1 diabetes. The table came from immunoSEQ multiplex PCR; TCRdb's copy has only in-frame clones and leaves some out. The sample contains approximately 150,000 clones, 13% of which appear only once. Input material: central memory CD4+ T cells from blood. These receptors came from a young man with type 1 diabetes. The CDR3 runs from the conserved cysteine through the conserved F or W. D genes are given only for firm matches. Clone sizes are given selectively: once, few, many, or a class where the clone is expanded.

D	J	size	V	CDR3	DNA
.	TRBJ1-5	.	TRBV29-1	CSVVGPGDNQPQHF	TGCAGCGTTGTGGGTCCAGGGGACAATCAGCCCCAGCATTTT
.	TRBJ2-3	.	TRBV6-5	CASSDQTDTQYF	TGTGCCAGCAGTGACCAGACAGATACGCAGTATTTT
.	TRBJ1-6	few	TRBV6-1	CASREDTGINSPLHF	TGTGCCAGCAGAGAGGACACTGGCATTAATTCACCCCTCCACTTT
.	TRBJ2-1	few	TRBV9	CASSVGEWVNIDEQFF	TGTGCCAGCAGCGTAGGGGAATGGGTAAATATCGATGAGCAGTTCTTC
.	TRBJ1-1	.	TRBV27	CASSLSRTKNTEAFF	TGTGCCAGCAGTTTATCGAGAACGAAGAACACTGAAGCTTTCTTT
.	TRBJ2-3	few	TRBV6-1	CASSEWGRDTQYF	TGTGCCAGCAGTGAATGGGGGCGGGATACGCAGTATTTT
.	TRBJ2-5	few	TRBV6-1	CASRLTPLGGETQYF	TGTGCCAGCAGATTAACCCCCTTAGGAGGGGAGACCCAGTACTTC
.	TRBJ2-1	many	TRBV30	CAWSVSASYNEQFF	TGTGCCTGGAGTGTAAGCGCGAGCTACAATGAGCAGTTCTTC
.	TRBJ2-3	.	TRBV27	CASRRMGTDTQYF	TGTGCCAGCAGGAGAATGGGCACAGATACGCAGTATTTT
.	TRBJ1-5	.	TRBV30	CAWRRAGNQPQHF	TGTGCCTGGAGGCGGGCGGGAAATCAGCCCCAGCATTTT
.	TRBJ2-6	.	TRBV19	CASTPGTSSSGANVLTF	TGTGCCAGTACACCCGGGACAAGTAGCTCTGGGGCCAACGTCCTGACTTTC
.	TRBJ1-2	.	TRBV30	CAWRLNYGYTF	TGTGCCTGGCGTCTTAACTATGGCTACACCTTC
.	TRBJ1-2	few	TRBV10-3	CAILSGGNLGYTF	TGTGCCATCCTCTCGGGGGGCAACTTAGGCTACACCTTC
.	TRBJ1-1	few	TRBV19	CASSDGWNTEAFF	TGTGCCAGTAGCGACGGCTGGAACACTGAAGCTTTCTTT
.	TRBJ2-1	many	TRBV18	CASSRTAGGDLQSEQFF	TGTGCCAGCTCACGGACAGCTGGAGGGGATCTACAAAGTGAGCAGTTCTTC
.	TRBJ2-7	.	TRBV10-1	CASRGTAGEQYF	TGCGCCAGCAGGGGGACAGCGGGGGAGCAGTACTTC
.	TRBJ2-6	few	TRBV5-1	CASSPQGGANVLTF	TGCGCCAGCAGCCCCCAGGGCGGGGCCAACGTCCTGACTTTC
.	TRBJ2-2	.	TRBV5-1	CASSLASATGELFF	TGCGCCAGCAGCTTAGCGTCTGCCACCGGGGAGCTGTTTTTT
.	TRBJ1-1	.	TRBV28	CVVVGNTEAFF	TGTGTGGTGGTGGGAAACACTGAAGCTTTCTTT
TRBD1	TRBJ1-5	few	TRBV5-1	CASSRTGGNQPQHF	TGCGCCAGCAGCCGGACAGGGGGCAATCAGCCCCAGCATTTT
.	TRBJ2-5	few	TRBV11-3	CASSSRGTQQETQYF	TGTGCCAGCAGCTCCCGGGGGACACAGCAAGAGACCCAGTACTTC
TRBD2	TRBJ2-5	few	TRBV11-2	CASSTSGEETQYF	TGTGCCAGCAGCACTAGCGGGGAAGAGACCCAGTACTTC
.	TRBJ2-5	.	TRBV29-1	CSVEVGGAKATQYF	TGCAGCGTTGAAGTAGGCGGCGCGAAGGCGACCCAGTACTTC
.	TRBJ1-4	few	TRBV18	CASSPSDIGKLFF	TGTGCCAGCTCACCCTCGGACATTGGAAAACTGTTTTTT
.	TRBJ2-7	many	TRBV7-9	CASSSLGTAFYEQYF	TGTGCCAGCAGCTCTTTGGGTACAGCATTCTACGAGCAGTACTTC
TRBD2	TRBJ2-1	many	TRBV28	CASSGTSVDNEQFF	TGTGCCAGCAGCGGGACTAGCGTGGACAATGAGCAGTTCTTC
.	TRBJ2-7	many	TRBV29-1	CSVEGLMDEQYF	TGCAGCGTTGAAGGTTTGATGGACGAGCAGTACTTC
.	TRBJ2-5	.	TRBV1	CTSSQEGPGLAGSKETQYF	TGCACCAGCAGCCAAGAAGGTCCCGGACTAGCGGGGAGCAAAGAGACCCAGTACTTC
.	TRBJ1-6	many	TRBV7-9	CASSSQGSANNSPLHF	TGTGCCAGCAGCTCGCAAGGTTCGGCAAATAATTCACCCCTCCACTTT
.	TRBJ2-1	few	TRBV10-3	CATTGVNEQFF	TGTGCCACAACGGGGGTCAATGAGCAGTTCTTC
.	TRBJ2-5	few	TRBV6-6	CASRTGDGTQETQYF	TGTGCCAGCAGGACCGGGGACGGGACCCAAGAGACCCAGTACTTC
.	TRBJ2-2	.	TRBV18	CASSPDYNTGELFF	TGTGCCAGCTCACCGGACTATAACACCGGGGAGCTGTTTTTT
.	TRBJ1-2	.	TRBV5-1	CASSPRTAGFHGYTF	TGCGCCAGCAGCCCCAGGACAGCCGGGTTCCATGGCTACACCTTC
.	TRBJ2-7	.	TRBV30	CAWSVSGTYEQYF	TGTGCCTGGAGTGTAAGTGGAACCTACGAGCAGTACTTC
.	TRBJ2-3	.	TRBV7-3	CASSLDKAVDTQYF	TGTGCCAGCAGCTTAGACAAAGCAGTAGATACGCAGTATTTT
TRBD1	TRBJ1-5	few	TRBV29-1	CSVRGTGWDQPQHF	TGCAGCGTCCGCGGGACAGGGTGGGATCAGCCCCAGCATTTT
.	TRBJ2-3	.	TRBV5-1	CASSVGFYTDTQYF	TGCGCCAGCAGCGTCGGGTTCTACACAGATACGCAGTATTTT
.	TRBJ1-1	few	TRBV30	CAWTGLRVTEAFF	TGTGCCTGGACAGGCCTCCGGGTGACTGAAGCTTTCTTT
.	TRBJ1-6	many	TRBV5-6	CASSLADNGGNSPLHF	TGTGCCAGCAGCTTGGCCGACAACGGGGGTAATTCACCCCTCCACTTT
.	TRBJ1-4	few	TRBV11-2	CASSPGLGNEKLFF	TGTGCCAGCAGCCCCGGACTTGGGAATGAAAAACTGTTTTTT
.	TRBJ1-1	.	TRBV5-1	CASSLAAGRNTEAFF	TGCGCCAGCAGCTTGGCCGCAGGGCGGAACACTGAAGCTTTCTTT
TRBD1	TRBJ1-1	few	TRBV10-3	CATGTGALGTEAFF	TGTGCCACCGGGACAGGGGCCTTGGGCACTGAAGCTTTCTTT
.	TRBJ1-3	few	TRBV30	CAWDRSSGNTIYF	TGTGCCTGGGACAGGAGCTCTGGAAACACCATATATTTT
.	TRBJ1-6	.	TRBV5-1	CASSLGQENSPLHF	TGCGCCAGCAGCTTGGGACAGGAGAATTCACCCCTCCACTTT
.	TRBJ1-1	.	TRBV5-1	CASRATLGATEAFF	TGCGCCAGCCGGGCCACCCTTGGGGCAACTGAAGCTTTCTTT
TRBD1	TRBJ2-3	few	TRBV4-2	CASSHLRQGIQFQIPDTDTQYF	TGTGCCAGCAGCCACCTCCGACAGGGAATTCAGTTTCAAATACCCGACACAGATACGCAGTATTTT
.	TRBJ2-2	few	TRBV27	CASSGSQGSGELFF	TGTGCCAGCAGCGGGAGCCAGGGATCCGGGGAGCTGTTTTTT
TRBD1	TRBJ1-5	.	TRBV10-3	CAISDPTGVNQPQHF	TGTGCCATCAGTGACCCGACAGGGGTAAATCAGCCCCAGCATTTT